The clone carrying this T cell receptor beta chain was observed a handful of times. Its specificity is unknown. Germline V gene lookup returns CDR1 SQVTM and CDR2 ANQGSEA. Trimming cost V 1 base and J 2 bases; bases outside gene matches: 2. There are 15 residues in the CDR3. This record comes from a study of T cell repertoires in cytomegalovirus infection. Overall study: HLA-C-restricted CMV epitopes, recently identified, and well-studied HLA-B-restricted ones were used by the study. Public TCR beta signatures were indicative of both CMV infection and a matching HLA type.

TCRdb fed the reads into MiXCR, producing one record per CDR3 protein. Of some 500,000 distinct CDR3 sequences listed, roughly 34% are singletons. The study, taken as a whole, reports: Across the ex vivo response, the dominant clonotypes were HLA-C-restricted CMV-specific TCR beta clonotypes. Totalled public TCR beta family frequency picked out people who carried CMV plus the relevant HLA.

The sequencing used cultured PBMCs, collected from culture after CMV antigen stimulation. This chain joins TRBV29-1 and TRBJ2-2; 9 nucleotides match TRBD2. The sequence was collected from a human donor in good health (CMV status not recorded). Some clones in this sample may be carry-over from other donors' samples. The CDR3 sequence: CSVEGLAGNTGELFF. CDR3 bases: TGCAGCGTTGAAGGCCTAGCGGGAAACACCGGGGAGCTGTTTTTT.